Listed below are T cell receptor beta chains from one sample, sequenced in a study of Ad26.COV2.S vaccination and SARS-CoV-2 variants. TCRdb's table, derived via immunoSEQ multiplex PCR, lists solely in-frame clones and lacks some. The data contain about 400,000 clones, about 91% of them singletons. The sequenced sample was peripheral blood, obtained in a trial of Ad26.COV2.S vaccine versus placebo. Source of these receptors: a person between 18 and 65 years old who received the Ad26.COV2.S COVID-19 vaccine or a placebo. The CDR3 runs from the conserved cysteine through the conserved F or W. D genes are given only for firm matches. Size tells how often a clone was seen (once, few, many) or the class of an expanded clone, and some rows leave it out.

>TRBJ2-1|TRBV27|-|-
TGTGCCAGCAGTCCCTCTAGTATTTATGAGCAGTTCTTC
CASSPSSIYEQFF
>TRBJ1-1|TRBV6-5|-|TRBD1
TGTGCCAGCAGTCAAAGGACAGGGGGCACTGAAGCTTTCTTT
CASSQRTGGTEAFF
>TRBJ1-2|TRBV12-3/TRBV12-4|-|-
TGTGCCACCCTAGACGGGCCCAATGGCTACACCTTC
CATLDGPNGYTF
>TRBJ1-1|TRBV28|-|-
TGTGCCAGCAGTCAAGCGGGCCGACGAACTGAAGCTTTCTTT
CASSQAGRRTEAFF
>TRBJ2-7|TRBV27|-|-
TGTGCCAGCAGTTTATCGCGCGCAAATTTCTACGAGCAGTACTTC
CASSLSRANFYEQYF
>TRBJ2-7|TRBV28|-|-
TGTGCCAGCACCGGTCCCACCTACGAGCAGTACTTC
CASTGPTYEQYF
>TRBJ2-1|TRBV27|-|TRBD2
TGTGCCAGCAGCCGTAGCGGGAGTTCGTATGAGCAGTTCTTC
CASSRSGSSYEQFF
>TRBJ2-5|TRBV18|once|TRBD1
TGTGCCAGCTCAACTAGGACAGGGGGACAGACCCAGTACTTC
CASSTRTGGQTQYF
>TRBJ2-3|TRBV25-1|-|-
TGTGCCAGCAGTGATGTTGGTCGCACAGATACGCAGTATTTT
CASSDVGRTDTQYF
>TRBJ2-5|TRBV27|once|-
TGTGCCAGCAGCCCTACTGGACCCAGCGTGGAGACCCAGTACTTC
CASSPTGPSVETQYF
>TRBJ1-1|TRBV9|-|-
TGTGCCAGCAGCGATGGACTGACTAACACTGAAGCTTTCTTT
CASSDGLTNTEAFF
>TRBJ2-7|TRBV29-1|-|-
TGCAGCGTTGGGCAGGGCTCAGGGGAGCAGTACTTC
CSVGQGSGEQYF